This T cell receptor (beta chain) was profiled in a study of shared clonotypes between healthy human individuals (dated by TCRdb to the early 2020s). At the level of the whole study: A couple of women and three men aged 18 to 49 years were included in the cohort. Per donor, three plates each were used for CD4 naive and CD4 memory, two for CD8 naive, and one for CD8 memory. To estimate repertoire size and how much clonotype sharing occurs between individuals, the study deeply sequenced the blood TCR repertoires of about five healthy adults. Different laboratories and diverse techniques were used to prepare libraries and sequence TCR repertoires, to increase sequencing depth and limit assay-specific biases. Between about 0.9 and 8.9 billion PBMCs per donor were obtained by leukapheresis. Paper-wide results and their limitations: Naive subsets generally had larger estimated clonotype richness than memory subsets did. Sharing across a few donors was observed for around 5% of naive CD4, about 3.2% of naive CD8, about 2.3% of memory CD4, and about 0.38% of memory CD8 clonotypes. The small number of donors limited the genetic and exposure-history diversity represented. Sampling was limited to blood, and TCR repertoires in tissue likely differ from TCR repertoires in blood. Rarefaction of sorted-subset datasets indicated incomplete sequencing despite the large sequencing depth. Pairwise subsampling led to the expectation that sequencing depth would affect the degree of clonotype sharing among donors. Compared with non-shared clonotypes, clonotypes shared by all four sorted-subset donors had higher generation probabilities.

CDR1 and CDR2, looked up from the germline V gene (reference sequence), are SGHNT and YYREEE. The CDR3 numbers 16 residues from cysteine through phenylalanine. Just CDR3 DNA is preserved here, 48 bases in frame from base 1. V lost 3 bases and J lost 3 bases; the stretch between them is 18 bases long. TCR CDR3 regions were amplified from genomic DNA by multiplex PCR using the deep immunoSEQ assay. Extracted genomic DNA from each cell subset was spread evenly across all wells of several immunoSEQ 96-well plates, with each plate serving as a replicate. For sorted subsets, around 200 ng genomic DNA, equal to about 30,000 T cell genomes, was loaded into each replicate PCR. Purified libraries were measured with a Qubit 3.0 fluorometer, size-checked on a Bioanalyzer 2100, and measured again with the KAPA Library Quantification kit. Each immunoSEQ 96-well plate was sequenced on its own single-read 150-cycle Illumina NextSeq 550 flow cell. Regarding the original processing steps: Because the immunoSEQ output included only junctional sequences and no quality scores, the filtering could not be the same as the filtering used for full-length reads. Sequences were annotated with PyIR, a Python wrapper for IgBLAST v1.9, and V/J genes and CDR3 were assigned using IMGT germline references. Reads were filtered out if the reads had weak V/J assignments (E-value above 1e-6), no CDR3, stop codons, out-of-frame junctions, or ambiguous translated residues. V3J clonotypes were defined as sequences sharing the same inferred V gene, J gene, and CDR3 amino acid sequence. Percentage overlap between repertoires was calculated by dividing the number of shared unique clonotypes by the size of the smaller repertoire. RTK rarefaction, the Chao1 estimator, and Recon v2.1 estimates of unobserved clonotypes were used to assess repertoire richness. Generation probabilities were computed with OLGA for all TCRbeta clonotypes obtained by the gDNA method from a handful of donors. TCRdb limited this immuneACCESS table to in-frame rearrangements with V and J called. A share of clones is missing; checked studies link under half to unresolved V genes, and the rest is unexplained. V and J calls and clone size come straight from that table; D and trimming were deduced from the DNA. The sample table shows some 1 million clones, and roughly 75% are seen once. The ten most abundant clones make up approximately 1.5% of the sample.

The donors were healthy, HIV-negative adults who had no recently reported acute infections or vaccinations. Only Caucasian adults living in Nashville, Tennessee, USA were represented among the donors. Magnetic negative selection was used to enrich CD4+ T cells, after which naive cells were positively selected on CD45RA and the negative fraction became the memory subset. Blood was collected by leukapheresis, and PBMCs were isolated by Ficoll-Histopaque density gradient centrifugation and then cryopreserved in liquid nitrogen vapor phase. Analytical flow cytometry was used to check the purity and quantity of each magnetically sorted T cell population. Genomic DNA was isolated from every sorted fraction and measured by UV absorbance on a Nanodrop 2000c. Comment on this clone: Its antigen has not been determined. Base qualities are not recorded, but no much larger clone differs from it by a single base.

What was sequenced was memory CD4+ T cells sorted from blood. Reading the label with the study, this specimen's cell subset or site is: CD45RA-negative fraction. This clonotype originated in a young man in good health. The rearrangement combines TRBV5-4 with TRBJ1-2; the D gene is perhaps TRBD1, from 6 matching bases. The CDR3 region: CASSWSTTGRDYGYTF. The DNA reads TGTGCCAGCAGCTGGAGTACTACAGGGAGAGACTATGGCTACACCTTC.